The TCR beta chain described here comes from a study of shared clonotypes between healthy human individuals (dated by TCRdb to about 2020). Turning to the overall study: A couple of women and three men aged 18 to 49 years were included in the cohort. For each donor, three plates each were used for CD4 naive and CD4 memory, two plates were used for CD8 naive, and one plate was used for CD8 memory. To estimate repertoire size and how much clonotypes are shared between individuals, the study performed deep sequencing of blood TCR repertoires from five healthy adults. To increase sequencing depth and limit assay-specific biases, TCR repertoire library preparation and sequencing were carried out by different laboratories using diverse techniques. Between about 0.94 and 8.9 billion PBMCs per donor were obtained by leukapheresis. Results and caveats for the whole study, not just this receptor: Incomplete sequencing was indicated by rarefaction of sorted-subset datasets, despite the large sequencing depth. When a few donors were compared, the shared fraction of clonotypes was about 5% for naive CD4, more than 3% for naive CD8, more than 2% for memory CD4, and under 0.5% for memory CD8. Naive subsets generally had larger estimated clonotype richness than memory subsets. Because the study included only a small number of donors, the genetic and exposure-history diversity represented was limited. Sampling was limited to blood, and TCR repertoires in tissue likely differ from TCR repertoires in blood. Compared with non-shared clonotypes, clonotypes shared by all four sorted-subset donors had higher generation probabilities. Pairwise subsampling led to the expectation that sequencing depth would affect the degree of clonotype sharing among donors.

The donors were healthy, HIV-negative adults with no recently reported acute infections or vaccinations. Every donor was a Caucasian adult living in Nashville, Tennessee, USA. CD4+ T cells were enriched through magnetic negative selection, after which naive cells were positively selected on CD45RA and the remaining negative fraction served as the memory subset. After blood collection by leukapheresis, PBMCs were isolated using Ficoll-Histopaque density gradient centrifugation and then cryopreserved in the vapor phase of liquid nitrogen. Purity and quantity of every magnetically sorted T cell population were checked by analytical flow cytometry. Genomic DNA was isolated from every sorted fraction and measured by UV absorbance on a Nanodrop 2000c. Using the deep immunoSEQ assay, TCR CDR3 regions were amplified from genomic DNA by multiplex PCR. For each cell subset, the extracted genomic DNA was distributed evenly across all wells of several immunoSEQ 96-well plates, and each plate served as one replicate. For sorted subsets, each replicate PCR was loaded with 200 to 250 ng genomic DNA, equivalent to 25,000 to 35,000 T cell genomes. Purified libraries were quantified with a Qubit 3.0 fluorometer, sized on a Bioanalyzer 2100, and re-quantified with the KAPA Library Quantification kit. Each immunoSEQ 96-well plate was sequenced on its own single-read 150-cycle Illumina NextSeq 550 flow cell. Per the authors' processing: The immunoSEQ output contained only junctional sequences without quality scores, so filtering could not match that applied to full-length reads. To assign V/J genes and CDR3, sequences were annotated against IMGT germline references using PyIR, a Python wrapper for IgBLAST v1.9. Reads with weak V/J assignments (E-value above 1e-6), missing CDR3, stop codons, out-of-frame junctions, or ambiguous translated residues were removed. A V3J clonotype was defined by an identical inferred V gene, J gene, and CDR3 amino acid sequence. To compute the percentage overlap between repertoires, the number of shared unique clonotypes was divided by the size of the smaller repertoire. Richness of each repertoire was evaluated using RTK rarefaction, the Chao1 estimator, and Recon v2.1 estimates of unobserved clonotypes. Generation probabilities were computed with OLGA for all TCRbeta clonotypes obtained by the gDNA method from several donors. TCRdb took this table from immuneACCESS and kept in-frame rearrangements with V and J called. Such tables lack part of the clones; where checked against another copy, unresolved V genes explain under half of the gap, and the rest is unexplained. V and J calls and clone size are given by that table; D and trimming were obtained from the DNA. In all, the sample holds more than 500,000 clones, and about 96% of those were seen once. The top ten clones comprise about 0.06% of the sample.

The CDR3 has 15 amino acids, counting the end cysteine and phenylalanine. CDR3 DNA only is kept here, 45 bases in frame from base 1. From a lookup of the germline V gene, CDR1 and CDR2 are SGHTA and FQGNSA. At the junction V is shortened by 5 bases and J by 1 base; bases outside the gene matches: 5. To note about this clone: The antigen it binds to is not known. Base qualities are missing; no much larger clone stands one base away.

Sequences were obtained from naive CD4+ T cells sorted from blood. The cell subset or site tag for this specimen amounts to: CD45RA+ positively selected. Here the chain combines TRBV7-2 and TRBJ2-4; a stretch of 7 junction bases matches TRBD1. This receptor was obtained from a woman between 25 and 40 years old in good health. The CDR3 sequence is CASSPGTVAKNIQYF. The base sequence is TGTGCCAGCAGCCCGGGGACAGTTGCCAAAAACATTCAGTACTTC.